Below, 9 T cell receptor beta chains from the same sample are listed, as sequenced in a study of T cell changes during pregnancy in multiple sclerosis. Using immunoSEQ multiplex PCR, the repertoire was profiled, and TCRdb retains in-frame clones only, with some absent. The sample holds 78,000 or so clones, about 91% seen once. This specimen consisted of peripheral blood, obtained before pregnancy. The receptors stem from a female donor with multiple sclerosis, enrolled in a pregnancy study.

The V and J genes are TRBV7-8 and TRBJ2-7; 7 positions agree with TRBD1. V shed 1 base and J 0 bases; nucleotides not matched to a gene: 9. The CDR3 is 17 residues long. Germline CDR1 reads SGHVS; CDR2 reads FQNEAQ. CDR3 region: CASSLGGTGVDSYEQYF. The CDR3 DNA is TGTGCCAGCAGCTTAGGGGGTACAGGGGTGGACTCCTACGAGCAGTACTTC.

V and J are TRBV2 and TRBJ2-3, with D possibly TRBD1 on 6 matching bases. CDR3 size: 16 residues. Trimming removed 6 bases from V and 6 bases from J, with 22 bases in between. Per the germline V gene, CDR1 is SNHLY and CDR2 is FYNNEI. The CDR3 sequence: CASSPIPGHRSDTQYF. CDR3 sequence (DNA): TGTGCCAGCAGCCCCATCCCGGGACACCGTAGCGATACGCAGTATTTT.

The rearrangement links TRBV28 to TRBJ2-1; 7 bases agree with TRBD2. Germline V CDR1 and CDR2: MDHEN, SYDVKM. Germline trimming cut 5 bases from V and 0 bases from J; bases unmatched to any gene: 7. This CDR3 is 16 amino acids long. The CDR3 sequence: CASSPSGGSSYNEQFF. CDR3 bases: TGTGCCAGCAGTCCGTCGGGCGGGAGCTCCTACAATGAGCAGTTCTTC.

The J gene is TRBJ2-2, the V gene TRBV28, with 12 bases matching TRBD2. CDR1 and CDR2 from the germline V gene are MDHEN and SYDVKM. CDR3 length: 17 residues. V shed 5 bases and J 6 bases; nucleotides not matched to a gene: 10. The chain's CDR3 is CASSPTSGSYVAGELFF. DNA of the CDR3: TGTGCCAGCAGTCCGACTAGCGGGAGTTATGTTGCCGGGGAGCTGTTTTTT. Full variable domain (outside the CDR3, taken from reference TRBV28 and TRBJ2-2): DVKVTQSSRYLVKRTGEKVFLECVQDMDHENMFWYRQDPGLGLRLIYFSYDVKMKEKGDIPEGYSVSREKKERFSLILESASTNQTSMYLCASSPTSGSYVAGELFFGEGSRLTVL.

The gene calls are TRBV5-6 and TRBJ1-5; D remains unclear. CDR3 length: 14 amino acids. The germline CDR1 and CDR2 sequences are SGHDT and YYEEEE. V was clipped by 6 bases and J by 6 bases, with 16 bases between them. The CDR3 region is CASTNRRSSQPQHF. Here the CDR3 DNA reads TGTGCCAGCACCAACCGGAGGTCGAGTCAGCCCCAGCATTTT.

This sequence joins TRBV25-1 and TRBJ1-3; D not certain. Germline V lookup: CDR1 MGHDK, CDR2 SYGVNS. Trimming cost V 1 base and J 12 bases, with 10 bases left between them. This CDR3 is 12 amino acids long. CDR3 coding DNA: TGTGCCAGCAGTGAATTAGATAATCTCATATATTTT. Translated, it gives CASSELDNLIYF.

The chain couples TRBV7-9 to TRBJ1-1, with D possibly being TRBD1 (6 bases). The V gene's germline CDR1 is SEHNR and CDR2 FQNEAQ (reference sequence). The germline V and J ends were trimmed by 1 base and 1 base, with 7 bases remaining between them. The CDR3 extends over 14 amino acids. CDR3 nucleotides: TGTGCCAGCAGCTTAGAAGGGGGGAACACTGAAGCTTTCTTT. Translating gives CASSLEGGNTEAFF.

The rearrangement joins TRBV23-1 to TRBJ2-7, with a weak D call TRBD2 (6 bases). TRBV23-1 is filed as an ORF, its function uncertain. The CDR3 length is 18 residues. Trimming cost V 2 bases and J 0 bases, with 20 bases left between them. The CDR3 loop reads CASSQLPPGVNSSYEQYF. CDR3 coding DNA: TGCGCCAGCAGTCAACTTCCCCCGGGGGTGAACAGCTCCTACGAGCAGTACTTC.

This chain links TRBV6-1 with TRBJ2-2; 9 nucleotides match TRBD1. Trimming took 2 bases from V and 2 from J; bases not matched to a gene: 3. Germline V CDR1 and CDR2: MNHNS, SASEGT. There are 16 residues in the CDR3. This CDR3 reads CASSEWGQGNTGELFF. For the CDR3, the DNA is TGTGCCAGCAGTGAATGGGGACAGGGAAACACCGGGGAGCTGTTTTTT.